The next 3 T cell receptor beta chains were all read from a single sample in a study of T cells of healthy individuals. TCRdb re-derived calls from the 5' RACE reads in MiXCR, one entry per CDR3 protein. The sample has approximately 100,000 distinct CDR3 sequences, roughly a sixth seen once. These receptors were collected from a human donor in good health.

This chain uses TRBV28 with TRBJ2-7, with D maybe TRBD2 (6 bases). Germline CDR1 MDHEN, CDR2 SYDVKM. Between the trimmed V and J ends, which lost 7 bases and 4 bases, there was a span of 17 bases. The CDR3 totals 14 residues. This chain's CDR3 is CASTPGLPFYEQYF. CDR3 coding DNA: TGTGCCAGCACTCCGGGACTTCCCTTTTACGAGCAGTACTTC.

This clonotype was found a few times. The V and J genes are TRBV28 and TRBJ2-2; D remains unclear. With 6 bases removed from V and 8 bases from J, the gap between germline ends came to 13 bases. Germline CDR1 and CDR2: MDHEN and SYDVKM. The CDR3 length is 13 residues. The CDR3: CASRILEKGELFF. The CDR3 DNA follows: TGTGCCAGCAGGATCCTTGAGAAGGGGGAGCTGTTTTTT.

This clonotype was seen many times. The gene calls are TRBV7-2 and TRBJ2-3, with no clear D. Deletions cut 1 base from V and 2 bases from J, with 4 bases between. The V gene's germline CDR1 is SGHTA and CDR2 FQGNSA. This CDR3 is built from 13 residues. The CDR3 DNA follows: TGTGCCAGCAGCTTAGTCACCACAGATACGCAGTATTTT. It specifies CASSLVTTDTQYF. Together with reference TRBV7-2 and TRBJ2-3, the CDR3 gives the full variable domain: GAGVSQSPSNKVTEKGKDVELRCDPISGHTALYWYRQSLGQGLEFLIYFQGNSAPDKSGLPSDRFSAERTGGSVSTLTIQRTQQEDSAVYLCASSLVTTDTQYFGPGTRLTVL.